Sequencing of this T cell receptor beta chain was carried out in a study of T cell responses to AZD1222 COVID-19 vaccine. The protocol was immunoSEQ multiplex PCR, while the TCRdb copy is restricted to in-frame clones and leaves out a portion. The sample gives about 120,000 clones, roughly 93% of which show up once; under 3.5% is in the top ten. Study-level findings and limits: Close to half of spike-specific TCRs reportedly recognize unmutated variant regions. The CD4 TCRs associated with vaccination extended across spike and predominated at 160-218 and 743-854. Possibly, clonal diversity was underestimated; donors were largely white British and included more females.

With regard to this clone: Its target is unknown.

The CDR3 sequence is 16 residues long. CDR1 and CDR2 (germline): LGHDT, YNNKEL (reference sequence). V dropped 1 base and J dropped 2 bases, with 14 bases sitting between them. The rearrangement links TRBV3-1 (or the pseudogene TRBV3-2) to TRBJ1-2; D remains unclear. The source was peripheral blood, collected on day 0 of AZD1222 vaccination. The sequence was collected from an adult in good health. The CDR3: CASSQVWKTSNYGYTF. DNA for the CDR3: TGTGCCAGCAGCCAAGTTTGGAAGACTTCGAACTATGGCTACACCTTC.